A selection of T cell receptor beta chains follows, all from one sample in a study of shared clonotypes between healthy human individuals. Generated by immunoSEQ multiplex PCR, the TCRdb table keeps only in-frame clones and is missing some. The sample has 2 million to 2.5 million clones; around 95% are singletons. Sequencing was carried out using naive CD4+ T cells sorted from blood. Receptor source: a young man in good health. CDR3s include the opening cysteine and the closing phenylalanine or tryptophan. Part of the rows lack a size; the others show once, few, many or a class for expanded clones.

cdr3_aa: CASSISVSASRLGGYTF
clone_size: .
j_call: TRBJ1-2
v_call: TRBV19

cdr3_aa: CASSPGQDGYTF
clone_size: .
j_call: TRBJ1-2
v_call: TRBV6-1

cdr3_aa: CASSTSRDSTYEQYF
clone_size: few
j_call: TRBJ2-7
v_call: TRBV6-1

cdr3_aa: CASSLQGGYEQYF
clone_size: .
j_call: TRBJ2-7
v_call: TRBV27

cdr3_aa: CASSATGGSSSYEQYF
clone_size: .
j_call: TRBJ2-7
v_call: TRBV5-1

cdr3_aa: CASRRDSSNQPQHF
clone_size: .
j_call: TRBJ1-5
v_call: TRBV6-5

cdr3_aa: CASSLGILNTEAFF
clone_size: once
j_call: TRBJ1-1
v_call: TRBV5-6

cdr3_aa: CASSVPNTGELFF
clone_size: .
j_call: TRBJ2-2
v_call: TRBV5-1

cdr3_aa: CASSPKARTSNEQFF
clone_size: once
j_call: TRBJ2-1
v_call: TRBV4-3

cdr3_aa: CAITLTRGYGYTF
clone_size: few
j_call: TRBJ1-2
v_call: TRBV10-3

cdr3_aa: CASSMWGLYNEQFF
clone_size: .
j_call: TRBJ2-1
v_call: TRBV19

cdr3_aa: CASSVGGGNQPQHF
clone_size: .
j_call: TRBJ1-5
v_call: TRBV6-5

cdr3_aa: CASSSRGPVNIQYF
clone_size: .
j_call: TRBJ2-4
v_call: TRBV27

cdr3_aa: CASSYSFKQGSGELFF
clone_size: .
j_call: TRBJ2-2
v_call: TRBV6-6